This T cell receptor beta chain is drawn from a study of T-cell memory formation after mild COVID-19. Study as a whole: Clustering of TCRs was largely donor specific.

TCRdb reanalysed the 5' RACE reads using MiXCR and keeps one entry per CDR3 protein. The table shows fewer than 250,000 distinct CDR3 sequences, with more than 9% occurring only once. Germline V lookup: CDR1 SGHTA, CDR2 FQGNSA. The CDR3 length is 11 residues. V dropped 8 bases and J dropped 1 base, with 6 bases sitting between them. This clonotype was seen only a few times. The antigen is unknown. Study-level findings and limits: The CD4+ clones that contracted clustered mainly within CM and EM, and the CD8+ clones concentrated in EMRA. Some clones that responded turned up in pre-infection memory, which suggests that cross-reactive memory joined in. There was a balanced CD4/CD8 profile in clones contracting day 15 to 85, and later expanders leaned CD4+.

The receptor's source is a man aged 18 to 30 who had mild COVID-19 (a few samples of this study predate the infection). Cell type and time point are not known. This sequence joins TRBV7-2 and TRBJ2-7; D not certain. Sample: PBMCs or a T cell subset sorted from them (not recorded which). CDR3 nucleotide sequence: TGTGCCAGCCGCCTTTCCTACGAGCAGTACTTC. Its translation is CASRLSYEQYF.